What follows describes a single T cell receptor beta chain. The CDR3 end falls 3 residues outside the read, so it is completed with the germline J gene. This entry belongs to a study of T cells in women clearing cervical HPV infection. Overall study context: Cases were women with histologically confirmed HPV16-related CIN3 or worse, including a couple of invasive cancers. Cases' blood sampling followed lesion detection by median roughly five months (90 to 200).

The assay was immunoSEQ multiplex PCR, and TCRdb's table has in-frame clones only and misses some. The specimen's table records tens of thousands of clones. With 4 bases removed from V and 4 bases from J, the gap between germline ends came to 22 bases. Germline CDR1 and CDR2: SQVTM and ANQGSEA. The CDR3 length is 16 residues. The TCR sequence derives from a woman aged 18-70 years with a cervical HPV16 infection that either progressed to CIN3+ or cleared (not recorded which). Sequenced material: blood buffy coat. The V gene is TRBV29-1, the J gene TRBJ1-2; perhaps TRBD1 as D (6 bases). The CDR3: CSVVPGGGAGGYGYTF. Partial CDR3 DNA: TGCAGCGTTGTCCCCGGCGGGGGGGCCGGCGGCTATGGC.